This T cell receptor beta chain was sequenced in a study of T-cell memory formation after mild COVID-19. Study context: Most TCR clusters belonged to a single donor.

Deletions cut 4 bases from V and 2 bases from J, with 15 bases between. The CDR3 spans 15 residues. Germline V gene sequence: CDR1 SGHVS, CDR2 FQNEAQ. Whole-study findings and limits: Pre-infection memory already had some responding clones, implying cross-reactive memory joined.

This clonotype was seen more than once but under ten times. What it binds is unknown. TCRdb reanalysed the 5' RACE reads using MiXCR and keeps one entry per CDR3 protein. The table has 160,000 or so distinct CDR3 sequences, 25% to 40% seen once. The V gene is TRBV7-8, the J gene TRBJ2-7, with D possibly matching TRBD1 (7 bases). Sequenced sample: PBMCs or a T cell subset sorted from them (not recorded which). This receptor was obtained from an adult woman who had mild COVID-19 (a few samples of this study predate the infection). Cell type and time point are not known. The CDR3 loop is CASSSRRGLPYEQYF. CDR3 DNA sequence: TGTGCCAGCAGCTCGAGGAGGGGGCTGCCCTACGAGCAGTACTTC.